One and the same sample provided the 30 T cell receptor beta chains below, sequenced in a study of T-cell memory formation after mild COVID-19. A single record per CDR3 protein comes from TCRdb applying MiXCR to the 5' RACE reads. The data contain approximately 250,000 distinct CDR3 sequences, over 15% of them singletons. The sequenced sample was PBMCs or a T cell subset sorted from them (not recorded which). Receptors were obtained from a young man who had mild COVID-19 (a few samples of this study predate the infection). Cell type and time point are not known.

V and J are TRBV6-2 or TRBV6-3 and TRBJ2-7; D is perhaps TRBD1 (5 bases). Germline V lookup: CDR1 MNHEY, CDR2 SVGEGT. The length of the CDR3 is 15 residues. Trimming stripped 6 bases from V and 2 bases from J, with 17 bases between. CDR3 in amino acids: CASRTDLSRAYEQYF. The CDR3 region has the DNA TGTGCCAGCAGGACAGACCTTAGCAGGGCCTACGAGCAGTACTTC.

The J gene is TRBJ2-7, the V gene TRBV5-6; possible D gene TRBD2, 5 bases. Germline V gene data show CDR1 as SGHDT and CDR2 as YYEEEE. The CDR3 is 11 amino acids. V lost 10 bases and J lost 6, with 14 bases in between. The CDR3 region has the DNA TGTGCCGCCCCGGACGGAGGCGAGCAGTACGTC. As protein: CAAPDGGEQYV.

This clonotype was seen at least ten times. The V and J genes are TRBV29-1 and TRBJ1-2; possibly TRBD1 for D (6 bases). This CDR3 contains 11 residues. CDR1 is SQVTM, CDR2 ANQGSEA, per germline. V lost 5 bases and J lost 4, with 8 bases in between. CDR3 bases: TGCAGCGTTTGGACAGCCTATGGCTACACCTTC. Translated, it gives CSVWTAYGYTF.

V usage is TRBV27 and J usage is TRBJ2-2, with 10 bases lining up with TRBD2. Per germline, CDR1 MNHEY and CDR2 SMNVEV (reference sequence). The CDR3 runs to 17 residues. Trimming at V came to 5 bases and at J to 7 bases, leaving 13 bases not matched to a gene. The CDR3 nucleotides read TGTGCCAGCAGTGACGCTAGCGGGGGTCCCCCGGACGGGGAGCTGTTTTTT. It is translated as CASSDASGGPPDGELFF.

The chain combines TRBV6-5 with TRBJ2-2; 7 nucleotides align to TRBD1. From germline, CDR1 is MNHEY and CDR2 SVGAGI. This CDR3 is 15 amino acids long. V lost 2 bases to trimming and J lost 5 bases; unmatched junction nucleotides: 5. The CDR3 sequence: CASSYDRGRTGELFF. The CDR3 bases are TGTGCCAGCAGTTACGATAGGGGGCGTACCGGGGAGCTGTTTTTT.

This clonotype is medium-sized within its sample. The CDR3 loop is CASSWRGTRQETQYF. Written as DNA, the CDR3 is TGCGCCAGCAGCTGGAGAGGGACGCGTCAAGAGACCCAGTACTTC. The chain joins TRBV5-1 to TRBJ2-5; D tentatively reads TRBD1 or TRBD2 (5 bases each). Germline CDR1 and CDR2: SGHRS and YFSETQ. V was cut by 3 bases and J by 2 bases, with 14 bases left in between. The CDR3 is 15 residues long.

This clonotype was picked up a small number of times. The CDR3 nucleotides are TGTGCCAGCAGCCGAGGGCTAGCGATCGGGTCCGATACGCAGTATTTT. As protein: CASSRGLAIGSDTQYF. This chain connects TRBV6-2 or TRBV6-3 to TRBJ2-3; TRBD2 might be the D (6 bases). Germline lookup yields CDR1 MNHEY and CDR2 SVGEGT. Trimming took off 6 bases at V and 6 bases at J, with 22 bases between the two ends. The CDR3 is 16 residues long.

Many counts were recorded for this clonotype. The V and J genes are TRBV7-2 and TRBJ2-6; D unclear. Trimming left V 5 bases short and J 0 bases short, with 8 bases between. The CDR3 is made up of 15 amino acids. Looked up from germline, CDR1 is SGHTA and CDR2 is FQGNSA. The CDR3 here is CASSAEASGANVLTF. The CDR3 nucleotides are TGTGCCAGCAGCGCAGAGGCCTCTGGGGCCAACGTCCTGACTTTC.

The chain recombines TRBV29-1 with TRBJ2-7; 7 bases agree with TRBD1. Trimming at V came to 6 bases and at J to 6 bases, leaving 8 bases not matched to a gene. The CDR3 spans 12 residues. Germline lookup yields CDR1 SQVTM and CDR2 ANQGSEA. CDR3 sequence reads: CSVTTGSGEQYF. The CDR3 bases are TGCAGCGTCACGACAGGGTCGGGCGAGCAGTACTTC.

This clonotype was counted between two and nine times. The gene calls are TRBV27 and TRBJ2-7; the match to TRBD2 covers 14 bases. The CDR3 has 19 amino acids. V gave up 4 bases and J gave up 3 bases; unmatched junction bases: 14. Germline V gene data show CDR1 as MNHEY and CDR2 as SMNVEV (reference sequence). The CDR3 spells CASSSPGLAGVLPHYEQYF. The CDR3 region has the DNA TGTGCCAGCAGTTCCCCGGGACTAGCGGGGGTACTTCCTCACTACGAGCAGTACTTC.

In this sample, this clonotype turned up a few times. This chain uses TRBV5-6 with TRBJ2-2; no clear D. Trimming removed 0 bases from V and 7 bases from J, with 7 bases in between. The CDR3 spans 13 residues. Germline V gene lookup returns CDR1 SGHDT and CDR2 YYEEEE. This chain's CDR3 is CASSLVGGGELFF. DNA of the CDR3: TGTGCCAGCAGCTTGGTCGGTGGCGGGGAGCTGTTTTTT.

This clonotype was counted only a few times. The rearrangement uses TRBV7-2 and TRBJ1-2; the D gene is possibly TRBD1 (6 bases). V was cut by 5 bases and J by 8 bases, with 12 bases left in between. Germline assignment: CDR1 SGHTA and CDR2 FQGNSA. This CDR3 has 12 residues. The CDR3 nucleotides are TGTGCCAGCAGCCCGGGGGGGGCGGGCTACACCTTC. Translation gives CASSPGGAGYTF.

This clonotype has only a few counts. The chain carries TRBV15 and TRBJ1-1, with TRBD1 matching over 7 bases. The CDR3 totals 18 residues. V shed 3 bases, J shed 5 bases, and the junction held 18 bases outside the gene matches. Germline CDR1 is LNHNV and CDR2 is YYDKDF (reference sequence). CDR3 nucleotides: TGTGCCACCAGCAGTGGAGCGGGACAGAAAACCGCCCGGACTGAAGCTTTCTTT. It translates to CATSSGAGQKTARTEAFF. Looking up the rest from reference TRBV15 and TRBJ1-1 gives the full variable domain: DAMVIQNPRYQVTQFGKPVTLSCSQTLNHNVMYWYQQKSSQAPKLLFHYYDKDFNNEADTPDNFQSRRPNTSFCFLDIRSPGLGDTAMYLCATSSGAGQKTARTEAFFGQGTRLTVV.

The chain carries TRBV12-3 or TRBV12-4 and TRBJ2-7, with D perhaps TRBD2 (5 bases). The CDR3 length is 16 residues. Deletions cut 5 bases from V and 4 bases from J, with 21 bases between. The CDR3 DNA follows: TGTGCCAGCAGTCCCCTGAGGCCCAGCGGTGGATACGAGCAGTACTTC. Amino acid sequence: CASSPLRPSGGYEQYF.

This clonotype was counted between two and nine times. Sequence at one end of the junction differs from germline and may be a read error. This rearrangement joins TRBV5-6 to TRBJ1-1, with 11 positions matching TRBD1. Germline-derived CDR1 and CDR2 are SGHDT and YYEEEE. The CDR3 totals 15 residues. The CDR3 loop reads CASSRTGGANTEAFF. The CDR3 bases are TGTGCGAGCAGCCGGACAGGGGGCGCGAACACTGAAGCTTTCTTT.

This clonotype showed up just a few times. This chain joins TRBV20-1 and TRBJ2-1; D might be TRBD2 (6 bases). The V and J ends lost 3 bases and 5 bases respectively, with 14 bases between them. The CDR3 spans 14 residues. Germline values: CDR1 DFQATT, CDR2 SNEGSKA (reference sequence). In DNA, the CDR3 is TGCAGTGCTAGTGCGGGGAGCCATGACAATGAGCAGTTCTTC. This sequence encodes CSASAGSHDNEQFF.

This chain uses TRBV18 with TRBJ2-3; D perhaps matches TRBD1 (5 bases). This CDR3 comprises 14 residues. The V gene's germline CDR1 is KGHSH and CDR2 LQKENI. V was pared by 10 bases and J by 1 base, with 15 bases between. The CDR3 region has the DNA TGTGCCACCCAACCCGACAGTCGCACAGATACGCAGTATTTT. The encoded protein is CATQPDSRTDTQYF.

This clonotype occurred a few times. The gene calls are TRBV12-3 or TRBV12-4 and TRBJ1-2; D is unresolved. Between the trimmed V and J ends, which lost 3 bases and 3 bases, there was a span of 8 bases. The CDR3 runs to 13 residues. This CDR3 is CASSLKVDYGYTF. CDR3 bases: TGTGCCAGCAGTTTGAAGGTCGACTATGGCTACACCTTC.

This clonotype was counted many times. The chain employs TRBV5-1 and TRBJ2-1, with 10 bases matching TRBD2. Germline-derived CDR1 and CDR2 are SGHRS and YFSETQ. V lost 1 base and J lost 9; bases outside the gene matches: 4. The CDR3 is made up of 14 amino acids. CDR3 DNA: TGCGCCAGCAGCTTGTCTAGCGGGGGAATTGAGCAGTTCTTC. It translates to CASSLSSGGIEQFF.

J is TRBJ2-5 and V is TRBV9; 8 nucleotides agree with TRBD2. This CDR3 region has 15 residues. Per germline, CDR1 SGDLS and CDR2 YYNGEE. Trimming cost V 3 bases and J 1 base; bases outside gene matches: 5. The CDR3 nucleotides are TGTGCCAGCAGCGCCGATGCGGGGGGCCAAGAGACCCAGTACTTC. Amino acids: CASSADAGGQETQYF.

This clonotype was seen a few times. The gene calls are TRBV19 and TRBJ2-1; D gene unclear. CDR3 length: 15 amino acids. CDR1 LNHDA and CDR2 SQIVND come from the germline V gene (reference sequence). V was trimmed by 1 base and J by 3 bases, leaving 10 bases between them. The CDR3 loop is CASSIGGPHYNEQFF. The CDR3 DNA reads as TGTGCCAGTAGTATAGGGGGTCCCCACTACAATGAGCAGTTCTTC.

This chain links TRBV20-1 with TRBJ1-1, with 8 bases that match TRBD1. Looked up from germline, CDR1 is DFQATT and CDR2 is SNEGSKA (reference sequence). Losses at the gene ends were 0 bases for V and 5 bases for J; bases not matched to a gene: 11. The CDR3 covers 16 residues. Written as DNA, the CDR3 is TGCAGTGCTAGAGATTTCCGCAGGGGGCGGTGGACTGAAGCTTTCTTT. Its protein product is CSARDFRRGRWTEAFF.

This clonotype occurred a few times. The rearrangement links TRBV2 to TRBJ1-1; TRBD1 might be the D (6 bases). V lost 5 bases to trimming and J lost 3 bases, with 13 bases between them. CDR1 SNHLY and CDR2 FYNNEI come from the germline V gene. The CDR3 covers 14 residues. The CDR3 loop reads CASSWTEGDTEAFF. CDR3 nucleotide sequence: TGTGCCAGCAGTTGGACGGAGGGGGACACTGAAGCTTTCTTT. The complete variable domain, with remaining parts taken from reference TRBV2 and TRBJ1-1, reads EPEVTQTPSHQVTQMGQEVILRCVPISNHLYFYWYRQILGQKVEFLVSFYNNEISEKSEIFDDQFSVERPDGSNFTLKIRSTKLEDSAMYFCASSWTEGDTEAFFGQGTRLTVV.

V usage is TRBV7-2 and J usage is TRBJ2-5; no reliable D call. This CDR3 region has 13 residues. Germline CDR1 SGHTA, CDR2 FQGNSA. Trimming left V 3 bases short and J 2 bases short, with 7 bases between. CDR3 sequence: CASSFQLQETQYF. The CDR3 nucleotides read TGTGCCAGCAGCTTTCAGTTACAAGAGACCCAGTACTTC.

This chain uses TRBV15 with TRBJ2-3; D gene ambiguous. Germline CDR1 is LNHNV and CDR2 is YYDKDF (reference sequence). The CDR3 runs to 16 residues. Trimming stripped 0 bases from V and 0 bases from J, with 10 bases between. The CDR3 is CATSRDPLGSTDTQYF. Written as DNA, the CDR3 is TGTGCCACCAGCAGAGATCCTCTGGGGAGCACAGATACGCAGTATTTT.

This chain uses TRBV7-8 with TRBJ1-5; D remains ambiguous. V was trimmed by 0 bases and J by 3 bases, leaving 12 bases between them. The CDR3 totals 16 residues. Per germline, CDR1 SGHVS and CDR2 FQNEAQ. The CDR3 spells CASSLAKHLDNQPQHF. In DNA, the CDR3 is TGTGCCAGCAGCTTAGCGAAGCACCTAGACAATCAGCCCCAGCATTTT.

The rearrangement joins TRBV18 to TRBJ2-1; D not resolved. This CDR3 is 16 amino acids long. Germline-derived CDR1 and CDR2 are KGHSH and LQKENI. Trimming shortened V by 0 bases and J by 4 bases, and 13 bases separated the two germline ends. CDR3 sequence: CASSPPSAGGYNEQFF. The CDR3 DNA follows: TGTGCCAGCTCACCACCGAGCGCCGGTGGGTACAATGAGCAGTTCTTC.

V gene TRBV6-5 combines with J gene TRBJ2-7; the D is unclear. Germline lookup yields CDR1 MNHEY and CDR2 SVGAGI. The CDR3 has 15 residues. V lost 2 bases to trimming and J lost 5 bases, with 16 bases between them. The CDR3 loop is CASSYRGKGLDEQYF. CDR3 bases: TGTGCCAGCAGTTACAGAGGTAAAGGGCTCGACGAGCAGTACTTC.

This clonotype has only a few counts. The chain is built from TRBV2 and TRBJ2-7; the D is unclear. From germline, CDR1 is SNHLY and CDR2 FYNNEI. The CDR3 is made up of 13 amino acids. V gave up 2 bases and J gave up 3 bases, with 8 bases separating them. CDR3 in DNA: TGTGCCAGCAGTGAACCGGATCGCTACGAGCAGTACTTC. Its translation: CASSEPDRYEQYF.

This clonotype was counted only a few times. CDR3 loop: CASSPGTKGAYNEQFF. Here the CDR3 DNA reads TGTGCCAGCAGCCCTGGGACCAAGGGCGCCTACAATGAGCAGTTCTTC. The chain combines TRBV11-3 with TRBJ2-1, with D perhaps matching TRBD1 or TRBD2 (5 bases each). This CDR3 has 16 amino acids. Germline values: CDR1 SGHNT, CDR2 YENEEA. Trimming stripped 5 bases from V and 2 bases from J, with 16 bases between.